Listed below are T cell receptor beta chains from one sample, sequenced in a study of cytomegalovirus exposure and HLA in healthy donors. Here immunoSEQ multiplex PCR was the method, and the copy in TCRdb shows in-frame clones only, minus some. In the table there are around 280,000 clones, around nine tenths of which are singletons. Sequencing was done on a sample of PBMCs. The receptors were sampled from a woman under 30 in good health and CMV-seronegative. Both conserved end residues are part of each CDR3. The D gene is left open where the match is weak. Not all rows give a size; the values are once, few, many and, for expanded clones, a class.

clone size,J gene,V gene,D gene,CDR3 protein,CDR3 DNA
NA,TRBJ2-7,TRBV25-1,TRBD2,CASSELAGGRPYEQYF,TGTGCCAGCAGTGAACTAGCGGGGGGACGACCCTACGAGCAGTACTTC
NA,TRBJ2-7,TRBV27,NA,CASSLQAGIYEQYF,TGTGCCAGCAGTCTCCAGGCCGGCATCTACGAGCAGTACTTC
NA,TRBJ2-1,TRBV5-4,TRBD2,CASSPARTGGREQFF,TGTGCCAGCAGTCCCGCCAGGACGGGGGGTCGTGAGCAGTTCTTC
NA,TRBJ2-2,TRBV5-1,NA,CASSPTSNTGELFF,TGCGCCAGCAGCCCGACTTCGAACACCGGGGAGCTGTTTTTT
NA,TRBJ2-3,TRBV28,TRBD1,CASRGPGQGVDTQYF,TGTGCCAGCAGGGGTCCGGGACAGGGTGTAGATACGCAGTATTTT
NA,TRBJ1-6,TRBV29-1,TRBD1,CSVEQGQGVFFYSPLHF,TGCAGCGTTGAACAGGGGCAGGGGGTGTTTTTTTATTCACCCCTCCACTTT
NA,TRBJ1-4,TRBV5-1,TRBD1,CASSPGIRQGGREKLFF,TGCGCCAGCAGCCCGGGGATCCGACAGGGAGGACGAGAAAAACTGTTTTTT
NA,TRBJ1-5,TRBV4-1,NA,CASSQEVAAGNQPQHF,TGCGCCAGCAGCCAAGAAGTGGCAGCGGGCAATCAGCCCCAGCATTTT
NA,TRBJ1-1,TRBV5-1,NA,CASSLAPSLNTEAFF,TGCGCCAGCAGCTTGGCCCCTAGTCTAAACACTGAAGCTTTCTTT
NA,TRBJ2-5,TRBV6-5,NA,CASNAGQETQYF,TGTGCCAGCAACGCAGGTCAAGAGACCCAGTACTTC
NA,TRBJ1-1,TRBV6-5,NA,CASSYRMGREAFF,TGTGCCAGCAGTTACAGGATGGGCAGGGAAGCTTTCTTT
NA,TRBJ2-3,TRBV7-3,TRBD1,CASSLTGFADTQYF,TGTGCCAGCAGCCTGACAGGGTTTGCAGATACGCAGTATTTT
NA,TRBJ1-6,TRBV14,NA,CASSQDRGWQYSPLHF,TGTGCCAGCAGCCAAGACAGGGGTTGGCAATATTCACCCCTCCACTTT
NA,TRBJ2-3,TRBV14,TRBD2,CASSQATSGFDTQYF,TGTGCCAGCAGCCAAGCTACTAGCGGATTTGATACGCAGTATTTT
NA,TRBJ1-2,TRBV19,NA,CASSAEFNYGYTF,TGTGCCAGTAGCGCAGAATTCAACTATGGCTACACCTTC
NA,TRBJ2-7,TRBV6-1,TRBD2,CASSTSGASSYEQYF,TGTGCCAGCAGTACGAGCGGGGCCAGCTCCTACGAGCAGTACTTC
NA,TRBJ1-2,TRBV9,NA,CASSVVDSLFYGYTF,TGTGCCAGCAGCGTAGTCGACAGCCTCTTCTATGGCTACACCTTC
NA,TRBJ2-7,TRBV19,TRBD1,CASSPGQGEYEQYF,TGTGCCAGTAGTCCCGGACAGGGGGAGTACGAGCAGTACTTC
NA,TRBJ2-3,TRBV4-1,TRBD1,CASSPGGAGSTDTQYF,TGCGCCAGCAGCCCAGGGGGCGCGGGGTCCACAGATACGCAGTATTTT
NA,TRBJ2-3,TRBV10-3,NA,CAISPGSSYTDTQYF,TGTGCCATCAGTCCGGGGAGTTCTTACACAGATACGCAGTATTTT
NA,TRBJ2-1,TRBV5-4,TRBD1,CASSLGGSSYNEQFF,TGTGCCAGCAGCTTAGGGGGCAGCTCCTACAATGAGCAGTTCTTC
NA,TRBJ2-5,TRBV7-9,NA,CASSLAGGSAETQYF,TGTGCCAGCAGCTTAGCCGGGGGTTCGGCGGAGACCCAGTACTTC
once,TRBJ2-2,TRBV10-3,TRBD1,CAITGGQGANTGELFF,TGTGCCATCACCGGCGGACAGGGAGCGAACACCGGGGAGCTGTTTTTT
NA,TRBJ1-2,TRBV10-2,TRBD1,CASSEDRGGYTF,TGCGCCAGCAGTGAGGACAGGGGAGGCTACACCTTC
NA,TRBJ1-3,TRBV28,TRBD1,CASSTPGTGTGNTIYF,TGTGCCAGCAGTACGCCCGGGACAGGGACTGGAAACACCATATATTTT